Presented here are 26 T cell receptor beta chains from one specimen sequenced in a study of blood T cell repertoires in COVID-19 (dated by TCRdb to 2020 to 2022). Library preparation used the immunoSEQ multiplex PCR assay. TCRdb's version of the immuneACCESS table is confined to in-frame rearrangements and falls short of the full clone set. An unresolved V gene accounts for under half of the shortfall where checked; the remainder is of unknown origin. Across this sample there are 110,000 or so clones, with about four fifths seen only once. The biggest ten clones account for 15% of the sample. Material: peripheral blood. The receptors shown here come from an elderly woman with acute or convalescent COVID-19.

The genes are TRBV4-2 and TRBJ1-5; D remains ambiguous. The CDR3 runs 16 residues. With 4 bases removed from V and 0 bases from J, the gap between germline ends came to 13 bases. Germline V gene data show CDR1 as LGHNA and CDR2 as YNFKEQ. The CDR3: CASSLGSGDSNQPQHF. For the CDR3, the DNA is TGTGCCAGCAGCCTCGGATCCGGGGATAGCAATCAGCCCCAGCATTTT.

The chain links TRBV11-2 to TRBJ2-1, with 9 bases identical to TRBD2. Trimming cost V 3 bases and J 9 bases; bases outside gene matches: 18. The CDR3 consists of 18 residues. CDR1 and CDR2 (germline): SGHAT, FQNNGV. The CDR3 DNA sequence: TGTGCCAGCAGCTTTTTTCCTGAGGGTAGCGGGAGCCCCGGTGAGCAGTTCTTC. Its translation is CASSFFPEGSGSPGEQFF.

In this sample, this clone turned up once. DNA of the CDR3: TGTGCCACCTCCGATTCAGGGTTTGCCCCTTACGAGCAGTACTTC. Residues: CATSDSGFAPYEQYF. The chain links TRBV5-5 to TRBJ2-7; D perhaps matches TRBD1 (5 bases). CDR3 length: 15 amino acids. V gave up 9 bases and J gave up 4 bases, with 23 bases separating them. Germline loops: CDR1 SGHKS, CDR2 YYEKEE (reference sequence).

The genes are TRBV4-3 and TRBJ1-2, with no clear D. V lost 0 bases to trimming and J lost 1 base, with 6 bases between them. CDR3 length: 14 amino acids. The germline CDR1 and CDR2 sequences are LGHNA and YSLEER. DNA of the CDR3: TGCGCCAGCAGCCAAGATTTCGGTAACTATGGCTACACCTTC. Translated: CASSQDFGNYGYTF.

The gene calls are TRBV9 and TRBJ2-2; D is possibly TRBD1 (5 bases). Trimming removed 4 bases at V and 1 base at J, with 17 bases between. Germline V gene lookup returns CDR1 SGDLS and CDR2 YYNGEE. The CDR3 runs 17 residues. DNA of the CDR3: TGTGCCAGCAGCACCAGCCACAGGTGGGGGAACACCGGGGAGCTGTTTTTT. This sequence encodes CASSTSHRWGNTGELFF.

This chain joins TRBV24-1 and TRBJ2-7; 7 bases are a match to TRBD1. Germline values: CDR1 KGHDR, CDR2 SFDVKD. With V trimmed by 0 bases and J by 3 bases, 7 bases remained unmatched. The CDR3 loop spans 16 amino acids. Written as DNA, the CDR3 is TGTGCCACCAGTGATTTGTTGGGACAGACAATCTACGAGCAGTACGTC. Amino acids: CATSDLLGQTIYEQYV.

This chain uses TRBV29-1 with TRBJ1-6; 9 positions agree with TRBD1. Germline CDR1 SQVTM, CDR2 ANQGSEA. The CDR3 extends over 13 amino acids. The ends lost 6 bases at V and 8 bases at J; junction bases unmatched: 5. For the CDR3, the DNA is TGCAGCGTATCAACAGGGGGCGATTCACCCCTCCACTTT. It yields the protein CSVSTGGDSPLHF.

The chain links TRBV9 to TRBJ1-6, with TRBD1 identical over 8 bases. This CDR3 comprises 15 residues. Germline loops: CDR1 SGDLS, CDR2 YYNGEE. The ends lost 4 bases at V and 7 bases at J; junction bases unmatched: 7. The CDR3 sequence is CASSISTGENSPLHF. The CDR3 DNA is TGTGCCAGCAGCATATCGACAGGGGAGAATTCACCCCTCCACTTT.

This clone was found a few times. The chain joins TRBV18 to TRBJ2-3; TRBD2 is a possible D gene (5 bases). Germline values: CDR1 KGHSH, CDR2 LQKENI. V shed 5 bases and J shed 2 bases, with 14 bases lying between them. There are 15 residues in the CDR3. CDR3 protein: CASSAYSASTDTQYF. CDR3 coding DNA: TGTGCCAGCTCAGCCTATAGCGCCTCCACAGATACGCAGTATTTT.

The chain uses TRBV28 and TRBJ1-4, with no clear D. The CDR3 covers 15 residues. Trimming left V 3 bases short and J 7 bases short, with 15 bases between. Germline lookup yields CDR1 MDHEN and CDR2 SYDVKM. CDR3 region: CASSFPGKEVEKLFF. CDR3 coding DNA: TGTGCCAGCAGTTTTCCGGGGAAGGAAGTTGAAAAACTGTTTTTT.

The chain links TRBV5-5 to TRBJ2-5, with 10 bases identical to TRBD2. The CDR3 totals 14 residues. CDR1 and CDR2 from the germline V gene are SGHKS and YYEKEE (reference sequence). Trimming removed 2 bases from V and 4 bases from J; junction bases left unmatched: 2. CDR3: CASSFASGRETQYF. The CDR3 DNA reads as TGTGCCAGCAGCTTTGCTAGCGGGAGAGAGACCCAGTACTTC.

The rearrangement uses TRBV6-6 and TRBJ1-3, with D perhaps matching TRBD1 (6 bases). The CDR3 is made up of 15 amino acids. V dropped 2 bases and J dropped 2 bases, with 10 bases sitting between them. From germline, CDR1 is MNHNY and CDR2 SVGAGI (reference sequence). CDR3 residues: CASSYETGPGNTIYF. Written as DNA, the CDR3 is TGTGCCAGCAGTTACGAGACAGGACCTGGAAACACCATATATTTT.

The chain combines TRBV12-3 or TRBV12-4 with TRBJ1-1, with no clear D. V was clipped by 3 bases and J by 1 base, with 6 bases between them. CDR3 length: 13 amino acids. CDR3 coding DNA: TGTGCCAGCAGTTTTAACAGGAACACTGAAGCTTTCTTT. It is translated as CASSFNRNTEAFF.

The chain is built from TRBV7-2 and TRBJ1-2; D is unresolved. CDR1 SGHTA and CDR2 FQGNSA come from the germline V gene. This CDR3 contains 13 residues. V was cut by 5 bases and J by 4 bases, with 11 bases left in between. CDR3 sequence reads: CASSPEASYGYTF. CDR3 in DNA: TGTGCCAGCAGCCCCGAGGCCAGCTATGGCTACACCTTC.

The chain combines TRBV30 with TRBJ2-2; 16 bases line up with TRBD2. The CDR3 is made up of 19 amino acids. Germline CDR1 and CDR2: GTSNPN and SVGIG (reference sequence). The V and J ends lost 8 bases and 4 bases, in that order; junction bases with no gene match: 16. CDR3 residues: CAHSRGTSGRGRGTGELFF. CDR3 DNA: TGTGCCCACTCCCGGGGGACTAGCGGGAGGGGTAGGGGCACCGGGGAGCTGTTTTTT.

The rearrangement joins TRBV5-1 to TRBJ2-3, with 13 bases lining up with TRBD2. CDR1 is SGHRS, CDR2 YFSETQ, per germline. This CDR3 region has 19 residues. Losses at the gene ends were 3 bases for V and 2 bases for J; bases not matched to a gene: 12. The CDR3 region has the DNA TGCGCCAGCAGCTCCCAAGGGACTAGCGGGATTGGGTACACAGATACGCAGTATTTT. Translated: CASSSQGTSGIGYTDTQYF.

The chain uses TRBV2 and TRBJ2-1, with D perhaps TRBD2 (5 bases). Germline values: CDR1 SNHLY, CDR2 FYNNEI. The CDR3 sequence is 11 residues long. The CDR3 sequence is CAGRRDYEQFF. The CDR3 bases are TGTGCAGGGCGACGGGATTATGAGCAGTTCTTC. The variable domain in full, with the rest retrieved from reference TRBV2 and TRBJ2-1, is EPEVTQTPSHQVTQMGQEVILRCVPISNHLYFYWYRQILGQKVEFLVSFYNNEISEKSEIFDDQFSVERPDGSNFTLKIRSTKLEDSAMYFCAGRRDYEQFFGPGTRLTVL.

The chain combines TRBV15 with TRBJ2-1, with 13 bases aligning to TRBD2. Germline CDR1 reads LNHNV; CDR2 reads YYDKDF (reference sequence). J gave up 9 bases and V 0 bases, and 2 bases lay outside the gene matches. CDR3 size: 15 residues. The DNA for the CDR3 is TGTGCCACCAGCAGAGAAACTAGCGGGAGGGGTGAGCAGTTCTTC. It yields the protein CATSRETSGRGEQFF.

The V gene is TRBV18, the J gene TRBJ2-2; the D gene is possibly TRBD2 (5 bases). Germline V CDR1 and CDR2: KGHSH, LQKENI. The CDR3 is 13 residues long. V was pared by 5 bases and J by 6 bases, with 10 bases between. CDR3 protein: CASSTGDSGELFF. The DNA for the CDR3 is TGTGCCAGCTCAACCGGGGATTCCGGGGAGCTGTTTTTT.

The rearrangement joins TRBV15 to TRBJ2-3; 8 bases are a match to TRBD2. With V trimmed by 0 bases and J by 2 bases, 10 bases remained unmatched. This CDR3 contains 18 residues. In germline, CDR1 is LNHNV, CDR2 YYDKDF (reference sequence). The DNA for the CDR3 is TGTGCCACCAGCAGAGATTTCCGGACTAGCAGGAACACAGATACGCAGTATTTT. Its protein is CATSRDFRTSRNTDTQYF. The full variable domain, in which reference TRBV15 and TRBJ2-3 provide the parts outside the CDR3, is DAMVIQNPRYQVTQFGKPVTLSCSQTLNHNVMYWYQQKSSQAPKLLFHYYDKDFNNEADTPDNFQSRRPNTSFCFLDIRSPGLGDTAMYLCATSRDFRTSRNTDTQYFGPGTRLTVL.

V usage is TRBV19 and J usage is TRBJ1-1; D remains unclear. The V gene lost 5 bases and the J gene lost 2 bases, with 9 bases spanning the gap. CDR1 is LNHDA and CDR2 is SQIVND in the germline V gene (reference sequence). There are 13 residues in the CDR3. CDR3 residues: CASSAELNTEAFF. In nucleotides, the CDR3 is TGTGCCAGTAGTGCCGAACTCAACACTGAAGCTTTCTTT.

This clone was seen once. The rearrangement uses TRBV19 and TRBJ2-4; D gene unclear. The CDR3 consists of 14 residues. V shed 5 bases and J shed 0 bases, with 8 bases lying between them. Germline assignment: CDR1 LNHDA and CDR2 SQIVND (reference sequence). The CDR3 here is CASSWALAKNIQYF. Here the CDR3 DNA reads TGTGCCAGTAGTTGGGCACTAGCCAAAAACATTCAGTACTTC.

The CDR3 DNA is TGTGCCAGCAGCCAAGGGAGCCAGAGAGGGACCCAGTACTTC. It yields the protein CASSQGSQRGTQYF. The chain uses TRBV3-1 (or the pseudogene TRBV3-2) and TRBJ2-5, with unresolved D. The germline V gene has CDR1 LGHDT and CDR2 YNNKEL (reference sequence). CDR3 length equals 14 residues. The ends were cut back, 1 base at V and 7 bases at J, with 13 bases in the middle.

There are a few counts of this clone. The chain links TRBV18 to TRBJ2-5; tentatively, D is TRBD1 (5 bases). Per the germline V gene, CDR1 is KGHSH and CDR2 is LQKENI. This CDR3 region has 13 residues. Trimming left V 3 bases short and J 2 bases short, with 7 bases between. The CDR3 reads CASSPRAQETQYF. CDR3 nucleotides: TGTGCCAGCTCACCCAGGGCGCAAGAGACCCAGTACTTC.

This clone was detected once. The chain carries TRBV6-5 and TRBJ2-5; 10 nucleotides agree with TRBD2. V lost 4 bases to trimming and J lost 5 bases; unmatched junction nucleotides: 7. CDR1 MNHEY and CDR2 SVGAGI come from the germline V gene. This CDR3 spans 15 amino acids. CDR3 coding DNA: TGTGCCAGCAGTTTTGCTAGCGGGAGTTTTGAGACCCAGTACTTC. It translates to CASSFASGSFETQYF.

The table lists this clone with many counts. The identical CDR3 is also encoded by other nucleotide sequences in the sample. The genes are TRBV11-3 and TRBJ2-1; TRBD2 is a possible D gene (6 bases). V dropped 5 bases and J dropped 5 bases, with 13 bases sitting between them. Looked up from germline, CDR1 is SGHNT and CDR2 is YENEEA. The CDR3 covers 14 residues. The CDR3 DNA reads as TGTGCCAGCAGCCTATCGGGACTCAACAATGAGCAGTTCTTC. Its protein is CASSLSGLNNEQFF.